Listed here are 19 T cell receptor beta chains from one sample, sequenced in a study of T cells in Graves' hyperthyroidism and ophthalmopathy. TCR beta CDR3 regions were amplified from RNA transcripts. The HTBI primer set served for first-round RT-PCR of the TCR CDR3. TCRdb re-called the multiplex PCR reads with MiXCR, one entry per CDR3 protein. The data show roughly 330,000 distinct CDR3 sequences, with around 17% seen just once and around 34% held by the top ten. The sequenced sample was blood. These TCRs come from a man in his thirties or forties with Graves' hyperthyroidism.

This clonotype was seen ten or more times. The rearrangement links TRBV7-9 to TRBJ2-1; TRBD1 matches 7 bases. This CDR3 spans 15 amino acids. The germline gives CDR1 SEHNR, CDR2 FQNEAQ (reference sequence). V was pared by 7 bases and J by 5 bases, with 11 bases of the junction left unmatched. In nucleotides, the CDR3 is TGTGCCAGCATCCCACGGACAGGTCTTAACAATGAGCAGTTCTTC. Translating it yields CASIPRTGLNNEQFF.

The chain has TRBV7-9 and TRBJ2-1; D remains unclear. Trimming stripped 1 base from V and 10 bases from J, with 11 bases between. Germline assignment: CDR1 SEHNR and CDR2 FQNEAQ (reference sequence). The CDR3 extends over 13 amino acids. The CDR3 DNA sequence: TGTGCCAGCAGCTTAGGGTGGGGAAGGGAGCAGTTCTTC. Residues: CASSLGWGREQFF.

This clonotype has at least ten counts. The CDR3 DNA is TGTGCCAGCTCACCAGTAGGGCGCGGTGAAGCTTTCTTT. Translated: CASSPVGRGEAFF. The V gene is TRBV18, the J gene TRBJ1-1; D remains unclear. With 2 bases removed from V and 7 bases from J, the gap between germline ends came to 11 bases. The CDR3 contains 13 residues. Looked up from germline, CDR1 is KGHSH and CDR2 is LQKENI.

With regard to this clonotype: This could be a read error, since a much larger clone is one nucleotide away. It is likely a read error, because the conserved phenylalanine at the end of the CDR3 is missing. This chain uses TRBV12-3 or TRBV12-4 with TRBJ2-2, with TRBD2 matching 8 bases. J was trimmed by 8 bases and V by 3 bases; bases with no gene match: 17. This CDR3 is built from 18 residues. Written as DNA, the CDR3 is TGTGCCAGCAGTTTGGGTAGCGGGATTGTGAAAGGGTTGGGGGAGCTGTTTCTT. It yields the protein CASSLGSGIVKGLGELFL.

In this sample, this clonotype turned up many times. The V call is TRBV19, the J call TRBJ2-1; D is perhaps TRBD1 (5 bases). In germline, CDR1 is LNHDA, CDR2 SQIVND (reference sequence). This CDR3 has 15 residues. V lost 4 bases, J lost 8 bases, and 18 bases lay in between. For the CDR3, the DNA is TGTGCCAGTAGTAATAGGGGCTCTCAGCGAGATGAGCAGTTCTTC. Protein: CASSNRGSQRDEQFF.

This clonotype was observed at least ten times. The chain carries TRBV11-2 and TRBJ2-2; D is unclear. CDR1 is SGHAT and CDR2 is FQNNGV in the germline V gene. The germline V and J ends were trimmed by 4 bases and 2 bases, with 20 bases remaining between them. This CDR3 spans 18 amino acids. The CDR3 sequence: CASSSLSRPSSNTGELFF. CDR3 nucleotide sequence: TGTGCCAGCAGCTCCCTTAGCAGACCGAGCTCTAACACCGGGGAGCTGTTTTTT.

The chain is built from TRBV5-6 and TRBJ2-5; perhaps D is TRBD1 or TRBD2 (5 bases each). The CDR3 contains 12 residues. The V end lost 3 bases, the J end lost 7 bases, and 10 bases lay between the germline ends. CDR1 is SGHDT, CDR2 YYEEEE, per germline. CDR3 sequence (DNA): TGTGCCAGCAGCTCGCAAGGGACGACCCAGTACTTC. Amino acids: CASSSQGTTQYF. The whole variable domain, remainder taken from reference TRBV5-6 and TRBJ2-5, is DAGVTQSPTHLIKTRGQQVTLRCSPKSGHDTVSWYQQALGQGPQFIFQYYEEEERQRGNFPDRFSGHQFPNYSSELNVNALLLGDSALYLCASSSQGTTQYFGPGTRLLVL.

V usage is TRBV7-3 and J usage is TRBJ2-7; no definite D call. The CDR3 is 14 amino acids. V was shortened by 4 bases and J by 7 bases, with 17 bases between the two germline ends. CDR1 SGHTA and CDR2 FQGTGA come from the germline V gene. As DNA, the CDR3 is TGTGCCAGCAGCTCCCCCCTAGGTCTGGGGGAGCAGTACTTC. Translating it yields CASSSPLGLGEQYF.

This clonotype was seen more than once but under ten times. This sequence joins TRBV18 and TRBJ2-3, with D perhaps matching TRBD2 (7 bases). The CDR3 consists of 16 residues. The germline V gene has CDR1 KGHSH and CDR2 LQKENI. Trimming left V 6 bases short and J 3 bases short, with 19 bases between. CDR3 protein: CASSSIRAGTTDTQYF. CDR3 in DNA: TGTGCCAGCTCGAGTATTCGAGCGGGGACAACAGATACGCAGTATTTT.

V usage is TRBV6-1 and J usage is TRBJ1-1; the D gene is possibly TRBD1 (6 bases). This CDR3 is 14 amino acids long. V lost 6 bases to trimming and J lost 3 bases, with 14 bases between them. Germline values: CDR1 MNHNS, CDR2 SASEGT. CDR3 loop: CASSWGQGYTEAFF. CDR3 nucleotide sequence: TGTGCCAGCAGCTGGGGGCAGGGGTACACTGAAGCTTTCTTT.

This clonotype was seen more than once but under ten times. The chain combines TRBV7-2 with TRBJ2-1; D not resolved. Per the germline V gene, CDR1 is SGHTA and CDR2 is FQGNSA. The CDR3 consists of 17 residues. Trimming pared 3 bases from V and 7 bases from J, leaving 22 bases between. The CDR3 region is CASSFPPTEESVNEQFF. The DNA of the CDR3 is TGTGCCAGCAGCTTTCCCCCAACCGAAGAGTCCGTAAATGAGCAGTTCTTC.

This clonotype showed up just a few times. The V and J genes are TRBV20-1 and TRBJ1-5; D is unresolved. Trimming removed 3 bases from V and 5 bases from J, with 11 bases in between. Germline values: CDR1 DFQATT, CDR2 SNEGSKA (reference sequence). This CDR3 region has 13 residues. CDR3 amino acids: CSASQPLHQPQHF. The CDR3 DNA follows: TGCAGTGCTAGCCAACCCTTACATCAGCCCCAGCATTTT.

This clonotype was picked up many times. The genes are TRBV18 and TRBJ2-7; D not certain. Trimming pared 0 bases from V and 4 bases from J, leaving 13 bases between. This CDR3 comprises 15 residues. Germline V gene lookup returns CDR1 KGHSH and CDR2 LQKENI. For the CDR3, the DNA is TGTGCCAGCTCACCACCCGGCGCTAGTAGGTACGAGCAGTACTTC. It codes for CASSPPGASRYEQYF.

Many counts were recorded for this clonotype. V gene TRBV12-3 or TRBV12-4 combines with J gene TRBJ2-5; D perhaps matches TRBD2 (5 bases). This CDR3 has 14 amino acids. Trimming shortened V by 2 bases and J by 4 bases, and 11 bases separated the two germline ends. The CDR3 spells CASSLILAGETQYF. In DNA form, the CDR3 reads TGTGCCAGCAGTTTAATTCTGGCGGGAGAGACCCAGTACTTC.

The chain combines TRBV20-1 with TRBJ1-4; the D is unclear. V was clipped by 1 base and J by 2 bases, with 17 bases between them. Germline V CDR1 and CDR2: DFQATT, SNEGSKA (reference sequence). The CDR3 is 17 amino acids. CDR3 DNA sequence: TGCAGTGCTAGAGTTTCGTCGGGTCTTAGGACTAATGAAAAACTGTTTTTT. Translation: CSARVSSGLRTNEKLFF.

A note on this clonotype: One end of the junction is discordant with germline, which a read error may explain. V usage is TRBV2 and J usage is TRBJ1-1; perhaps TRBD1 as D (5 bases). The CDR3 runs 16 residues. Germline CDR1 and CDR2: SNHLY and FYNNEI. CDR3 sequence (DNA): TGCGCCAGCAGCCAAGGGGCCCTAGGGGAGAACACTGAAGCTTTCTTT. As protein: CASSQGALGENTEAFF. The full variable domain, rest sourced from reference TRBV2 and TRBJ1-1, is EPEVTQTPSHQVTQMGQEVILRCVPISNHLYFYWYRQILGQKVEFLVSFYNNEISEKSEIFDDQFSVERPDGSNFTLKIRSTKLEDSAMYFCASSQGALGENTEAFFGQGTRLTVV.

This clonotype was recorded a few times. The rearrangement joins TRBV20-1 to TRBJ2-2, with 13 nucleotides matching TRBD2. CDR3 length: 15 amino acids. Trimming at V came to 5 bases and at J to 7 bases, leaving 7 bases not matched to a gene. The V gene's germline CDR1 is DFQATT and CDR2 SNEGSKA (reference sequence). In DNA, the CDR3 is TGCAGTGCTCGAGGACTAGCGGGAGTTAGCGGGGAGCTGTTTTTT. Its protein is CSARGLAGVSGELFF.

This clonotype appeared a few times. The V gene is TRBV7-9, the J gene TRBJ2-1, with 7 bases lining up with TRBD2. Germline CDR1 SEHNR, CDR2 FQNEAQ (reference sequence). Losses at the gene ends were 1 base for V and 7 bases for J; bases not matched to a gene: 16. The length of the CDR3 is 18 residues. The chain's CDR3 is CASSLGSLRELGWNEQFF. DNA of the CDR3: TGTGCCAGCAGCTTAGGTTCGTTGCGGGAGCTAGGTTGGAATGAGCAGTTCTTC. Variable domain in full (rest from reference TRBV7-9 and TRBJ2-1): DTGVSQNPRHKITKRGQNVTFRCDPISEHNRLYWYRQTLGQGPEFLTYFQNEAQLEKSRLLSDRFSAERPKGSFSTLEIQRTEQGDSAMYLCASSLGSLRELGWNEQFFGPGTRLTVL.

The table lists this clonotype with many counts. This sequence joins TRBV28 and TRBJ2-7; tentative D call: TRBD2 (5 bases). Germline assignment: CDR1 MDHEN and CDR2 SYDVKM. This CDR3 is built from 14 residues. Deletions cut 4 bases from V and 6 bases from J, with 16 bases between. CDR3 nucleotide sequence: TGTGCCAGCAGTTGGGGATCTCCAGAGGGCGAGCAGTACTTC. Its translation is CASSWGSPEGEQYF.